This T cell receptor beta chain was captured by sequencing in a study of blood T cell repertoires in COVID-19. Background on the study: Acute and convalescent COVID-19 samples came from the United States, Italy and Spain. PBMCs, B-cell-depleted T cells, or T cells were the source of the cDNA or gDNA that made up the material.

Authors' analysis steps: Reference gene primer amplification gave nucleated cell count estimates. The data were produced by immunoSEQ multiplex PCR, yet TCRdb's version contains in-frame clones alone and is incomplete. The DNA was the basis for D and trimming; V, J and clone size are from that table. Of 95,000 to 150,000 clones in the sample, about 82% were seen once. Looked up from germline, CDR1 is SGHTA and CDR2 is FQGNSA. Trimming left V 5 bases short and J 6 bases short, with 14 bases between. There are 14 residues in the CDR3. The sequence derives from a man aged 55-75 years with active or convalescent COVID-19. The specimen sequenced was peripheral blood. The chain recombines TRBV7-2 with TRBJ2-4; perhaps TRBD1 as D (5 bases). The CDR3 sequence is CASSPSRQRNIQYF. DNA of the CDR3: TGTGCCAGCAGCCCCTCCCGACAGAGAAACATTCAGTACTTC. Based on the CDR3 plus reference TRBV7-2 and TRBJ2-4, the full variable domain is GAGVSQSPSNKVTEKGKDVELRCDPISGHTALYWYRQSLGQGLEFLIYFQGNSAPDKSGLPSDRFSAERTGGSVSTLTIQRTQQEDSAVYLCASSPSRQRNIQYFGAGTRLSVL.